This paragraph covers one T cell receptor beta chain sequence. The data belong to a study of blood T cell repertoires in COVID-19. About the research overall: The samples span acute and convalescent COVID-19 from the United States, Italy and Spain. PBMCs, B-cell-depleted T cells, or T cells provided the cDNA or gDNA that made up the material.

Germline assignment: CDR1 WNHNN and CDR2 SYGVQD (reference sequence). J was trimmed by 6 bases and V by 6 bases; bases with no gene match: 9. This CDR3 has 15 residues. During active infection, Seattle patients enrolled and were then monitored through disease. Source study methods: Amplification with reference gene primers provided the estimates of nucleated cell counts. Using immunoSEQ multiplex PCR, the repertoire was profiled, and TCRdb retains in-frame clones only, with some absent. The V and J calls and clone size come from that table; D and trimming were worked out from the DNA. The table has over 150,000 clones, 84% seen once.

The receptor comes from a woman over 75 with COVID-19, enrolled during active disease. The chain employs TRBV10-1 and TRBJ2-1, with 9 nucleotides matching TRBD2. Sequencing was carried out using peripheral blood. CDR3 DNA: TGCGCCAGCAGCGAGCTAGCGGGACCTGTCAATGAGCAGTTCTTC. Encoded protein: CASSELAGPVNEQFF.